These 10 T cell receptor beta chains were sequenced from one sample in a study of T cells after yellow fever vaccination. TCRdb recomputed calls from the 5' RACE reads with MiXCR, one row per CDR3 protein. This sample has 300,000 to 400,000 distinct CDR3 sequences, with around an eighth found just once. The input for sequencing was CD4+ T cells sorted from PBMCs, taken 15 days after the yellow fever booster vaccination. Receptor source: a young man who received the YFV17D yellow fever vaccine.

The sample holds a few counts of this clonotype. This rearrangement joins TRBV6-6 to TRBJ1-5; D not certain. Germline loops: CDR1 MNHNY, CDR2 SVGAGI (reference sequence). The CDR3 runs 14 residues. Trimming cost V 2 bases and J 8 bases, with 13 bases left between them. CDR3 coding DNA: TGTGCCAGCAGTTACCAAGGTCTTAGCAAGCCCCAGCATTTT. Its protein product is CASSYQGLSKPQHF.

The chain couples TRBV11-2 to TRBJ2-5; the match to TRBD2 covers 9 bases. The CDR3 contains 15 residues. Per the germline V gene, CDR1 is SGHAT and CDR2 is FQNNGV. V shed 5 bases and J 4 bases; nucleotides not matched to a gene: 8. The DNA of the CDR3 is TGTGCCAGCAGCCCGTGGACTAGCGCCAGAGAGACCCAGTACTTC. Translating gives CASSPWTSARETQYF.

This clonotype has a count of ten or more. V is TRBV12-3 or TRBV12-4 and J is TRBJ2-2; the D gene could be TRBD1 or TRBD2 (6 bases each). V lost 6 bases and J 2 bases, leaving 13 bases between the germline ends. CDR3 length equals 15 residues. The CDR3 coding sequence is TGTGCCAGCAGCGCGGGACACCTTAACACCGGGGAGCTGTTTTTT. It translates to CASSAGHLNTGELFF.

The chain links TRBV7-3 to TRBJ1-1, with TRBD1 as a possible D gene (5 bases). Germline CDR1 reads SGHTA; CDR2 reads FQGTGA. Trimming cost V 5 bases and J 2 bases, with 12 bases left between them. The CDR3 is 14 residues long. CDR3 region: CASSQHRRNTEAFF. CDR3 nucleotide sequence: TGTGCCAGCAGCCAACACAGGAGAAACACTGAAGCTTTCTTT.

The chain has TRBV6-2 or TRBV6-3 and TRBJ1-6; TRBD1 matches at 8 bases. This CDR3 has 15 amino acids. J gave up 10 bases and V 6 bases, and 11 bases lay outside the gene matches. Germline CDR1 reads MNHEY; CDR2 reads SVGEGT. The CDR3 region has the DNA TGTGCCAGCAGCCGGTCGGACAGGGACAAATCACCCCTCCACTTT. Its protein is CASSRSDRDKSPLHF.

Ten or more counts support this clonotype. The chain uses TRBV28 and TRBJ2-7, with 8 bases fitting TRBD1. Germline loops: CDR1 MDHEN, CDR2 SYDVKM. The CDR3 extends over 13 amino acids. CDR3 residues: CASSSGQGVILHV. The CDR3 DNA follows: TGTGCCAGCAGTTCAGGACAGGGTGTAATATTGCACGTC.

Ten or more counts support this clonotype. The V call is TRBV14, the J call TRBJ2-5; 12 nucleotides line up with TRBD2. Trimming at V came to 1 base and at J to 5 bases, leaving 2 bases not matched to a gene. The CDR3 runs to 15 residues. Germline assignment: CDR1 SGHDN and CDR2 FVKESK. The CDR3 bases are TGTGCCAGCAGCCAAGGACTAGCGGGGGTGGAGACCCAGTACTTC. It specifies CASSQGLAGVETQYF.

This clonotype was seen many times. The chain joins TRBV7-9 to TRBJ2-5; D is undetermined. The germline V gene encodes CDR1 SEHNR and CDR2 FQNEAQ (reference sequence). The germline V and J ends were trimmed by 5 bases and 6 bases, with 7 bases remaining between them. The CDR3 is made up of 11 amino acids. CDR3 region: CASSISQTQYF. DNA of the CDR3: TGTGCCAGCAGCATCTCACAGACCCAGTACTTC.

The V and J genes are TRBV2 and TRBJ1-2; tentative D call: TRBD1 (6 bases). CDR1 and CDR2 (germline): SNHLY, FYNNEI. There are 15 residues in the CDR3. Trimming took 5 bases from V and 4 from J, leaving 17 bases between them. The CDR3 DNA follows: TGTGCCAGCAGTCTGGACAGCGCGACCCTCTATGGCTACACCTTC. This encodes CASSLDSATLYGYTF.

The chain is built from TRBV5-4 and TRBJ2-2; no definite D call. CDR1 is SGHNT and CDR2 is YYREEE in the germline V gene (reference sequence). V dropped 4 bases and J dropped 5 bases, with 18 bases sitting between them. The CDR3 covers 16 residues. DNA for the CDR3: TGTGCCAGCAGCCAATCCGGTCCAGGTGGGACCGGGGAGCTGTTTTTT. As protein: CASSQSGPGGTGELFF.